Listed below are T cell receptor beta chains from one sample, sequenced in a study of beta chain features in type 1 diabetes. Libraries were prepared by immunoSEQ multiplex PCR; TCRdb keeps only in-frame clonotypes and omits some of them. The sample has 900,000 or so clones, roughly 17% seen once. The specimen was naive CD4+ T cells from blood. These receptors came from a woman between 18 and 29 years old in good health. The CDR3 runs from the conserved cysteine through the conserved F or W.

j_call cdr3_length v_call cdr3_aa
TRBJ2-1 21 TRBV18 CASSPRPGTSGSVASYNEQFF
TRBJ2-7 14 TRBV27 CASKQGRGPYEQYF
TRBJ1-4 13 TRBV25-1 CASMRGPNEKLFF
TRBJ1-5 14 TRBV28 CASSLGHRNQPQHF
TRBJ1-2 14 TRBV7-9 CASSLGGYDYGYTF
TRBJ2-1 15 TRBV11-2 CASSLRVASYNEQFF
TRBJ2-1 16 TRBV5-1 CASSLEGSSGYNEQFF
TRBJ1-5 14 TRBV2 CACTRQDSNQPQHF
TRBJ2-3 15 TRBV7-3 CASSFLAGSPDTQYF
TRBJ2-4 13 TRBV9 CASSETSEGVQYF
TRBJ2-1 15 TRBV7-3 CASSFSGFPYNEQFF
TRBJ2-3 15 TRBV7-2 CASSLNGISTDTQYF
TRBJ2-1 13 TRBV5-1 CASSLQGPDEQFF
TRBJ1-1 13 TRBV19 CASGQALNTEAFF
TRBJ2-4 14 TRBV12-2 CASRAGCPIDIQYF
TRBJ2-5 15 TRBV5-1 CASSLGTGNQETQYF
TRBJ2-5 17 TRBV18 CASSPRANSGSQETQYF
TRBJ1-1 14 TRBV6-6 CASTPRGGGTEAFF
TRBJ2-7 14 TRBV28 CASSLGQEGYEQYF
TRBJ2-7 14 TRBV7-8 CASSPWDRPYEQYF
TRBJ1-5 14 TRBV7-9 CASSLGNSNQPQHF
TRBJ1-2 16 TRBV7-9 CASSFPDRKANYGYTF
TRBJ2-1 13 TRBV5-4 CASSPGLRDEQFF
TRBJ2-2 18 TRBV7-2 CASSLVGRGPTLTGELFF
TRBJ1-1 11 TRBV20-1 CSARGVGWAFF
TRBJ2-2 15 TRBV6-5 CASSLGTGPTGELFF
TRBJ2-3 16 TRBV21-1 CASSKGTSGNEDTQYF